The T cell receptor (beta chain) under discussion was sequenced for a study of T cell responses to AZD1222 COVID-19 vaccine. TCRdb's copy holds only in-frame clones and misses some; the assay was immunoSEQ multiplex PCR. The sample includes some 180,000 clones, 80% to 95% of them seen just once. The CDR3 runs 15 residues. From germline, CDR1 is ENHRY and CDR2 SYGVKD. With 9 bases clipped from V and 0 bases from J, the junction kept 3 bases outside the gene matches. The clonotype comes from an adult who received the AZD1222 COVID-19 vaccine. J is TRBJ2-1 and V is TRBV10-3; 12 nucleotides agree with TRBD2. Specimen: peripheral blood, collected 28 days after the second AZD1222 dose. This CDR3 is CAIGLAGNSYNEQFF. CDR3 nucleotides: TGTGCCATTGGACTAGCGGGGAACTCCTACAATGAGCAGTTCTTC.